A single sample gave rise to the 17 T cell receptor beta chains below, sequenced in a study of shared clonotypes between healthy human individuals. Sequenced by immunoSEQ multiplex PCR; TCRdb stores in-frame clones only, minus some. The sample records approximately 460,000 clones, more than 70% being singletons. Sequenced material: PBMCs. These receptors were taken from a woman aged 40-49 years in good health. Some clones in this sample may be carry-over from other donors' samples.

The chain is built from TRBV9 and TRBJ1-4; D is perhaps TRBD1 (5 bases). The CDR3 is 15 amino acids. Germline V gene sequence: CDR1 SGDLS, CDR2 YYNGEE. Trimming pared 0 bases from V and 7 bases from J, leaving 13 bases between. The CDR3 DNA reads TGTGCCAGCAGCGTAGGGCAGGGAATGGGTGAAAAACTGTTTTTT. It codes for CASSVGQGMGEKLFF.

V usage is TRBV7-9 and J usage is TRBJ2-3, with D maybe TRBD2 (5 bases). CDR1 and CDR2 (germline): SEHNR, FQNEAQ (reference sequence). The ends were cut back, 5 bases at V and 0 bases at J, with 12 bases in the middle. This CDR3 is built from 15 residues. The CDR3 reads CASSPLSGSTDTQYF. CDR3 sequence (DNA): TGTGCCAGCAGCCCCCTCAGCGGCAGCACAGATACGCAGTATTTT. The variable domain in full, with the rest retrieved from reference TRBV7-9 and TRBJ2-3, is DTGVSQNPRHKITKRGQNVTFRCDPISEHNRLYWYRQTLGQGPEFLTYFQNEAQLEKSRLLSDRFSAERPKGSFSTLEIQRTEQGDSAMYLCASSPLSGSTDTQYFGPGTRLTVL.

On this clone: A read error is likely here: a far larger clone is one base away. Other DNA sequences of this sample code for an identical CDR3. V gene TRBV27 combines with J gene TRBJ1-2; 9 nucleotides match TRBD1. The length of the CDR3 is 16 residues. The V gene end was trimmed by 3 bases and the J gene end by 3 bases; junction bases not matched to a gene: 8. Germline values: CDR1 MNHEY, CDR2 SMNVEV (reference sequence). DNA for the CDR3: TGTGCCAGCAGTTTCCTGCGGACAGGGGCGTACTATGGCTACACCTTC. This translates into CASSFLRTGAYYGYTF.

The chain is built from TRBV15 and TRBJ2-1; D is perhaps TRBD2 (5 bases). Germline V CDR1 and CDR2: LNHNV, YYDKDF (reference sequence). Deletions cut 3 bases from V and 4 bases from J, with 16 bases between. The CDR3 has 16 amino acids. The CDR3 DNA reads TGTGCCACCAGCAGCCTTGAACTAGAGGCATACAATGAGCAGTTCTTC. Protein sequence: CATSSLELEAYNEQFF.

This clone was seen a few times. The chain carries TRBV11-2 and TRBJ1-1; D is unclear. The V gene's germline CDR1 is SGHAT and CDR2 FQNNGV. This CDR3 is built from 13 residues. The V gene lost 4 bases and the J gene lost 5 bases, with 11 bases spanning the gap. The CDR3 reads CASSSQSLTEAFF. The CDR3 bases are TGTGCCAGCAGCTCCCAATCGTTGACTGAAGCTTTCTTT.

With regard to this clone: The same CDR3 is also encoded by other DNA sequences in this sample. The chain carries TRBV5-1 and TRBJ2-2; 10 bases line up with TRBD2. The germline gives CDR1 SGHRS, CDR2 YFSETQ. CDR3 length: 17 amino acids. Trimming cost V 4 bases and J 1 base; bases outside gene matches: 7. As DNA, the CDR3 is TGCGCCAGCAGCCCACGGCGGACTAGCGGGAACACCGGGGAGCTGTTTTTT. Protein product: CASSPRRTSGNTGELFF.

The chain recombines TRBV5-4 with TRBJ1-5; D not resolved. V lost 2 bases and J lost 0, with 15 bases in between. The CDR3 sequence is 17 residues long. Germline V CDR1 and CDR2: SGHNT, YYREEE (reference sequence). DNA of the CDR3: TGTGCCAGCAGCTTTTATATAGGAGGAAATAGCAATCAGCCCCAGCATTTT. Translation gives CASSFYIGGNSNQPQHF.

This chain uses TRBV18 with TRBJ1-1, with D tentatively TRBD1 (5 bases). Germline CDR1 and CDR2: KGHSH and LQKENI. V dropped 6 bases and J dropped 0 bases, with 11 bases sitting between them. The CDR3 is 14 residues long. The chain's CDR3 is CASSRDRLNTEAFF. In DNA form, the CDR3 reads TGTGCCAGCTCCCGCGACAGACTGAACACTGAAGCTTTCTTT.

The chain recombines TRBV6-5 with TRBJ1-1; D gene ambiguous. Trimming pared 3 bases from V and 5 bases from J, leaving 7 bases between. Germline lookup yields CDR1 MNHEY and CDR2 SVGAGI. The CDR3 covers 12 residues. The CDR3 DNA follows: TGTGCCAGCAGTTATAGGTGGACTGAAGCTTTCTTT. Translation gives CASSYRWTEAFF.

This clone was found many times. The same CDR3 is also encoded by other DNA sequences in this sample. CDR3 nucleotides: TGTGCCAGCAGCTTGACAGGGGCCGACACTGAAGCTTTCTTT. Its protein is CASSLTGADTEAFF. The chain recombines TRBV7-2 with TRBJ1-1, with TRBD1 matching 8 bases. This CDR3 is built from 14 residues. Germline-derived CDR1 and CDR2 are SGHTA and FQGNSA. The V gene end was trimmed by 3 bases and the J gene end by 3 bases; junction bases not matched to a gene: 3.

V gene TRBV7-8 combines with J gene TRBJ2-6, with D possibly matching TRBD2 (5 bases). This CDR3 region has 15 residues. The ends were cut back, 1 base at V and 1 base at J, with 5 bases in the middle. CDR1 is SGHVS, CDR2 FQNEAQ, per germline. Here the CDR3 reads CASSLGGSGANVLTF. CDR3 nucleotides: TGTGCCAGCAGCTTAGGAGGGTCTGGGGCCAACGTCCTGACTTTC.

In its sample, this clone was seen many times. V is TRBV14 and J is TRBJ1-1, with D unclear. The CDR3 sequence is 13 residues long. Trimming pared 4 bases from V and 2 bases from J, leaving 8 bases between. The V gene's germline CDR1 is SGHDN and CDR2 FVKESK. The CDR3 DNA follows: TGTGCCAGCAGCCTTCAGAAAAACACTGAAGCTTTCTTT. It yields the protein CASSLQKNTEAFF.

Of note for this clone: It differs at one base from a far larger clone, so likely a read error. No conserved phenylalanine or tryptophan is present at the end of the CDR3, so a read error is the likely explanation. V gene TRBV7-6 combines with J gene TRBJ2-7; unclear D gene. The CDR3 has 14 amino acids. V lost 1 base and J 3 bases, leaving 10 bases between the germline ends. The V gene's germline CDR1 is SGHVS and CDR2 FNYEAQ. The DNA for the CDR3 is TGTGCCAGCAGCTTAGGGACGGAAGACTACGAGCAGTACCTC. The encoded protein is CASSLGTEDYEQYL.

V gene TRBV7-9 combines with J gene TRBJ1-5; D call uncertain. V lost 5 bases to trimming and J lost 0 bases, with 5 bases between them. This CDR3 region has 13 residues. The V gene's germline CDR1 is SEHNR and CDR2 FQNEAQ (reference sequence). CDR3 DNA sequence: TGTGCCAGCAGCCCCCATAGCAATCAGCCCCAGCATTTT. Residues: CASSPHSNQPQHF. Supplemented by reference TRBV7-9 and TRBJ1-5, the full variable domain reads DTGVSQNPRHKITKRGQNVTFRCDPISEHNRLYWYRQTLGQGPEFLTYFQNEAQLEKSRLLSDRFSAERPKGSFSTLEIQRTEQGDSAMYLCASSPHSNQPQHFGDGTRLSIL.

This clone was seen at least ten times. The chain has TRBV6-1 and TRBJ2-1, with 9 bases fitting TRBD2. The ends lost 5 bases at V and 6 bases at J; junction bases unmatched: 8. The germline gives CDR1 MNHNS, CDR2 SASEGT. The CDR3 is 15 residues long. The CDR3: CASSPLAGGINEQFF. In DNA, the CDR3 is TGTGCCAGCAGTCCCCTGGCGGGAGGGATCAATGAGCAGTTCTTC.

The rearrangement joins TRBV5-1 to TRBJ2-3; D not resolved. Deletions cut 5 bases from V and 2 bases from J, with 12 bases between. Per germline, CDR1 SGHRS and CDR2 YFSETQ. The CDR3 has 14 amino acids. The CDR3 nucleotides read TGCGCCAGCAGTCGGAGAGGAAACACAGATACGCAGTATTTT. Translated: CASSRRGNTDTQYF. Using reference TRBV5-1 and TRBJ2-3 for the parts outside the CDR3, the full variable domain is KAGVTQTPRYLIKTRGQQVTLSCSPISGHRSVSWYQQTPGQGLQFLFEYFSETQRNKGNFPGRFSGRQFSNSRSEMNVSTLELGDSALYLCASSRRGNTDTQYFGPGTRLTVL.

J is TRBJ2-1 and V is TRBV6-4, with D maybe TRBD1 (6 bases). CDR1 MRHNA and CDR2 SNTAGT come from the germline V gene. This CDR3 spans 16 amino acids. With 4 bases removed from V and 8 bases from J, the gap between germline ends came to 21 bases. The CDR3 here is CASSGGGQRKADEQFF. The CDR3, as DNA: TGTGCCAGCAGTGGAGGGGGACAACGAAAAGCGGATGAGCAGTTCTTC.